This T cell receptor (beta chain) was found in a study of blood T cell repertoires in COVID-19. This clone has only a few counts. Some clones are missing from TCRdb's copy, which holds only in-frame ones; the method was immunoSEQ multiplex PCR. Found here are about 160,000 clones, around nine tenths of them singletons; the top ten hold about a tenth. Germline V lookup: CDR1 MGHRA, CDR2 YSYEKL. The CDR3 is 13 residues long. Deletions cut 1 base from V and 7 bases from J, with 10 bases between. What was sequenced was peripheral blood. The receptor's source is a woman between 65 and 79 years old with COVID-19, enrolled during active disease. The V call is TRBV4-1, the J call TRBJ1-2; no reliable D call. The CDR3, as DNA: TGCGCCAGCAGCCAAGGAACAGTTTTTGGCTACACCTTC. This translates into CASSQGTVFGYTF.